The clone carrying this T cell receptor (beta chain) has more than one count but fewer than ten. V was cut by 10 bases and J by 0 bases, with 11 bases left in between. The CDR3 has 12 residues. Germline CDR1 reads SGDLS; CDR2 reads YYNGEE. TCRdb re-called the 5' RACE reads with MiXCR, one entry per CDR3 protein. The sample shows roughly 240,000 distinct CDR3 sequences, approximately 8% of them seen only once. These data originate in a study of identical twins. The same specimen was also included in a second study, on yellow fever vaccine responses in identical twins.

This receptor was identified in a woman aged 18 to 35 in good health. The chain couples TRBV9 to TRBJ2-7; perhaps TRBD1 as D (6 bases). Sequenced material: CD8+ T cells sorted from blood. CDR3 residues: CACEGVSYEQYF. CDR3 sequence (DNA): TGTGCCTGCGAGGGGGTCTCCTACGAGCAGTACTTC.